A single sample is the source of the 10 T cell receptor beta chains below, sequenced in a study of shared clonotypes between healthy human individuals (dated by TCRdb to about 2020). Library construction relied on the immunoSEQ multiplex PCR assay. TCRdb limited this immuneACCESS table to in-frame rearrangements with V and J called. A share of clones is missing; checked studies link under half to unresolved V genes, and the rest is unexplained. For this sample there are approximately 250,000 clones; about 69% appear just once. Together, the top ten hold over 8.5% of the sample. The specimen was memory CD4+ T cells sorted from blood. The cell subset or site label here, explained by the study, means: CD45RA-negative fraction. These TCRs come from a man aged 25-45 years in good health.

In its sample, this clone was seen a few times. The chain employs TRBV11-3 and TRBJ1-1, with D possibly being TRBD1 (5 bases). The CDR3 is 16 residues long. The ends were cut back, 5 bases at V and 5 bases at J, with 21 bases in the middle. Germline V CDR1 and CDR2: SGHNT, YENEEA. CDR3 region: CASSVGGVPLTTEAFF. The CDR3 DNA reads TGTGCCAGCAGCGTGGGGGGGGTCCCTTTAACTACTGAAGCTTTCTTT.

This clone was detected only a few times. This rearrangement joins TRBV18 to TRBJ2-7; TRBD1 matches 9 bases. The CDR3 spans 13 residues. Germline V CDR1 and CDR2: KGHSH, LQKENI. Trimming took 6 bases from V and 6 from J; bases not matched to a gene: 6. This CDR3 is CASSWGQGGEQYF. The CDR3 bases are TGTGCCAGCTCCTGGGGACAGGGTGGCGAGCAGTACTTC.

The gene calls are TRBV19 and TRBJ2-1; 11 nucleotides align to TRBD2. Trimming took 6 bases from V and 9 from J; bases not matched to a gene: 10. The CDR3 runs to 15 residues. CDR1 and CDR2 from the germline V gene are LNHDA and SQIVND (reference sequence). The CDR3 spells CASSQTSGRGLEQFF. The CDR3 DNA reads as TGTGCCAGTAGCCAAACTAGCGGGAGAGGTCTTGAGCAGTTCTTC. The full variable domain, completed using reference TRBV19 and TRBJ2-1, is DGGITQSPKYLFRKEGQNVTLSCEQNLNHDAMYWYRQDPGQGLRLIYYSQIVNDFQKGDIAEGYSVSREKKESFPLTVTSAQKNPTAFYLCASSQTSGRGLEQFFGPGTRLTVL.

This chain links TRBV6-1 with TRBJ2-2; D gene unclear. The germline V gene encodes CDR1 MNHNS and CDR2 SASEGT. This CDR3 region has 14 residues. V was clipped by 3 bases and J by 2 bases, with 7 bases between them. CDR3 in amino acids: CASSEGYNTGELFF. The CDR3 nucleotides read TGTGCCAGCAGTGAGGGGTACAACACCGGGGAGCTGTTTTTT.

The chain combines TRBV11-3 with TRBJ2-3, with a weak D call TRBD1 (6 bases). Germline V gene sequence: CDR1 SGHNT, CDR2 YENEEA. CDR3 size: 17 residues. Trimming removed 0 bases at V and 2 bases at J, with 15 bases between. This CDR3 is CASSLDARGSNTDTQYF. CDR3 nucleotides: TGTGCCAGCAGCTTAGATGCCAGGGGATCGAACACAGATACGCAGTATTTT. The full variable domain, in which reference TRBV11-3 and TRBJ2-3 provide the parts outside the CDR3, is EAGVVQSPRYKIIEKKQPVAFWCNPISGHNTLYWYLQNLGQGPELLIRYENEEAVDDSQLPKDRFSAERLKGVDSTLKIQPAELGDSAVYLCASSLDARGSNTDTQYFGPGTRLTVL.

The chain joins TRBV5-4 to TRBJ2-3; D gene ambiguous. The CDR3 has 14 residues. Germline CDR1 is SGHNT and CDR2 is YYREEE (reference sequence). The V gene lost 3 bases and the J gene lost 14 bases, with 22 bases spanning the gap. Here the CDR3 DNA reads TGTGCCAGCAGCTCCACGAGTGTGGGTGGAGTAGGGTATTTT. Translating gives CASSSTSVGGVGYF.

This rearrangement joins TRBV5-8 to TRBJ2-7; either TRBD1 or TRBD2 may fit D (5 bases each). The V end lost 0 bases, the J end lost 1 base, and 11 bases lay between the germline ends. This CDR3 is 15 amino acids long. The germline gives CDR1 SGHTS, CDR2 YDEGEE. CDR3 in DNA: TGTGCCAGCAGCTTGGCCGGGACCCTATCCTACGAGCAGTACTTC. It translates to CASSLAGTLSYEQYF.

The chain combines TRBV7-8 with TRBJ2-2, with D tentatively TRBD2 (5 bases). Looked up from germline, CDR1 is SGHVS and CDR2 is FQNEAQ. The CDR3 length is 14 residues. Trimming left V 6 bases short and J 7 bases short, with 15 bases between. The CDR3 coding sequence is TGTGCCAGCAGGGACTTTACTCCTATCGGGGAGCTGTTTTTT. Its translation: CASRDFTPIGELFF.

V and J are TRBV9 and TRBJ2-7, with TRBD2 as a possible D gene (6 bases). Germline V gene sequence: CDR1 SGDLS, CDR2 YYNGEE. V was trimmed by 6 bases and J by 3 bases, leaving 16 bases between them. The CDR3 consists of 14 residues. The CDR3 coding sequence is TGTGCCAGCACCCCGGGACTCTCCAGCTACGAGCAGTACTTC. It translates to CASTPGLSSYEQYF.

This clone was picked up a small number of times. This sequence joins TRBV5-6 and TRBJ1-2, with TRBD1 identical over 8 bases. The V gene end was trimmed by 1 base and the J gene end by 4 bases; junction bases not matched to a gene: 6. The CDR3 is 15 residues long. Germline V gives CDR1 SGHDT, CDR2 YYEEEE. CDR3 loop: CASSLFSGGGYGYTF. In nucleotides, the CDR3 is TGTGCCAGCAGCTTGTTTTCAGGGGGCGGCTATGGCTACACCTTC.